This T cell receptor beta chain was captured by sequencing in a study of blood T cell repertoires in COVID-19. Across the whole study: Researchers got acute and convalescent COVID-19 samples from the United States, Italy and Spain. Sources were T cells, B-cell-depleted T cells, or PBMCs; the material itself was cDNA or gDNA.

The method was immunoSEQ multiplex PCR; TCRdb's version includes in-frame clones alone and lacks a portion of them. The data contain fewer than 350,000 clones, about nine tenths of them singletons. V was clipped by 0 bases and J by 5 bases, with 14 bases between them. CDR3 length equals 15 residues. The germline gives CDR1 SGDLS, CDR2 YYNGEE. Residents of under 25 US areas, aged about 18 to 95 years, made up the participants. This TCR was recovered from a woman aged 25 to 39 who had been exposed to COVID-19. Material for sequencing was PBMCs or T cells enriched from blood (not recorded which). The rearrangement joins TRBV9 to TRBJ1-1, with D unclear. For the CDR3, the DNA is TGTGCCAGCAGCGTAGATGGTCGAACGAGGACTGAAGCTTTCTTT. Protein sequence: CASSVDGRTRTEAFF.